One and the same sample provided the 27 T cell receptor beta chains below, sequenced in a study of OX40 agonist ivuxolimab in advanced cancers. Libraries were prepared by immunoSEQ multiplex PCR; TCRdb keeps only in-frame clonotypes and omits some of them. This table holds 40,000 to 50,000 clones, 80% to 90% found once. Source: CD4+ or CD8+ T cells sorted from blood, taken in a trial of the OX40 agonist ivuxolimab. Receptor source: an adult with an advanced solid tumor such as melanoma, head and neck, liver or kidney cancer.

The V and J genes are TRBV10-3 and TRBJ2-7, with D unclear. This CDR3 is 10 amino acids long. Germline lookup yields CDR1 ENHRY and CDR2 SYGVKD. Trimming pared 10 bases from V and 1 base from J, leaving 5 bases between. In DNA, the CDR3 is TGTGCCACCGGTTCCTACGAGCAGTACTTC. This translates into CATGSYEQYF.

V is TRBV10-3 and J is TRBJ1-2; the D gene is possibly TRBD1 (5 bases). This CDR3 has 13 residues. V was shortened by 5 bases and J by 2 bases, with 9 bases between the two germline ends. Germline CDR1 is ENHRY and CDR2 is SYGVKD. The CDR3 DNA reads TGTGCCATCAGTCCCAGGGACAACTATGGCTACACCTTC. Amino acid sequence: CAISPRDNYGYTF.

The CDR3 loop is CASSLERQSGKLFF. In nucleotides, the CDR3 is TGTGCCAGCAGCTTAGAAAGGCAATCGGGAAAACTGTTTTTT. The chain employs TRBV13 and TRBJ1-4; D remains unclear. Per the germline V gene, CDR1 is PRHDT and CDR2 is FYEKMQ (reference sequence). This CDR3 has 14 residues. V was shortened by 1 base and J by 10 bases, with 13 bases between the two germline ends.

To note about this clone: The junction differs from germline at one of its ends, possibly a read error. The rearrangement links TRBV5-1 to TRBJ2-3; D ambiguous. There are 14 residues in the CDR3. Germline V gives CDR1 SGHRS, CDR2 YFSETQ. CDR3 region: CASSLDGQIDTQYF. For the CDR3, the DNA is TGCGCCAGCAGTTTGGACGGGCAAATAGATACGCAGTATTTT. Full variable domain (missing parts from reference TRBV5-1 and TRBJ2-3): KAGVTQTPRYLIKTRGQQVTLSCSPISGHRSVSWYQQTPGQGLQFLFEYFSETQRNKGNFPGRFSGRQFSNSRSEMNVSTLELGDSALYLCASSLDGQIDTQYFGPGTRLTVL.

As DNA, the CDR3 is TGCGCCAGCAGCCCCCGGGGACTAGCTTCTAGTGGGGGCTCCTACAATGAGCAGTTCTTC. Protein product: CASSPRGLASSGGSYNEQFF. This sequence joins TRBV5-1 and TRBJ2-1; 9 bases line up with TRBD2. V lost 4 bases, J lost 0 bases, and 17 bases stayed unmatched. The CDR3 totals 20 residues. Germline CDR1 SGHRS, CDR2 YFSETQ.

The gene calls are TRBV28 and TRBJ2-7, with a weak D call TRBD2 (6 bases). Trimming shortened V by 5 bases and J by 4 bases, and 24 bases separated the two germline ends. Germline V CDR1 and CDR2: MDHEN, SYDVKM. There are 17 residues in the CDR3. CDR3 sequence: CASSSEGRGKGVYEQYF. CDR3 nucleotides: TGTGCCAGCAGTAGCGAGGGACGGGGGAAAGGAGTATACGAGCAGTACTTC.

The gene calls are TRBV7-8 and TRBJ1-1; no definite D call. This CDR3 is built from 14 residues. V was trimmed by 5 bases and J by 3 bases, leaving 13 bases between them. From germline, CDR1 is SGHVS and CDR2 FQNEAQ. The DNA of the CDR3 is TGTGCCAGCAGCCCCGGCGCCGGGGACACTGAAGCTTTCTTT. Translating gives CASSPGAGDTEAFF.

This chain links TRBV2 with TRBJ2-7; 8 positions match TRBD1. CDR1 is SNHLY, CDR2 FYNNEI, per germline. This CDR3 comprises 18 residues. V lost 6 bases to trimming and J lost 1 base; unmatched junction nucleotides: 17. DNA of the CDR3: TGTGCCAGCAGCGTAGCGGCAGGGGGCTCCATCCATTCCTACGAGCAGTACTTC. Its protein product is CASSVAAGGSIHSYEQYF.

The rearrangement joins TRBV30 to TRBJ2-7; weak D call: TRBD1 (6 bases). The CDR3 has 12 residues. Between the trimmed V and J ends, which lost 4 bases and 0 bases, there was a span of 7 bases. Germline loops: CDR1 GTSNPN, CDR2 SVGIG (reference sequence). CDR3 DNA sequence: TGTGCCTGGAACAGGGACTCCTACGAGCAGTACTTC. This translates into CAWNRDSYEQYF.

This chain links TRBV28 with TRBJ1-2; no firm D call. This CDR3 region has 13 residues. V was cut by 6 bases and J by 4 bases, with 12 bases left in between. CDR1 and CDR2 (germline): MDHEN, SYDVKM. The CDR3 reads CASRLEGIYGYTF. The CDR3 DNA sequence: TGTGCCAGCAGACTCGAGGGTATCTATGGCTACACCTTC.

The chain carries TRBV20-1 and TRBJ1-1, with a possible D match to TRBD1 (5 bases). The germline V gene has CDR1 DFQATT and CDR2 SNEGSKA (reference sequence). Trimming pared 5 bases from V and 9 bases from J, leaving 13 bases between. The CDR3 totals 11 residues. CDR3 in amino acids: CSASQVDQAFF. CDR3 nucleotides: TGCAGTGCTTCACAGGTCGATCAAGCTTTCTTT.

CDR3 sequence reads: CASSFQETQYF. Here the CDR3 DNA reads TGTGCCAGCAGCTTCCAAGAGACCCAGTACTTC. The chain couples TRBV7-2 to TRBJ2-5; D unclear. The ends were cut back, 3 bases at V and 1 base at J, with 0 bases in the middle. Germline V gene sequence: CDR1 SGHTA, CDR2 FQGNSA. This CDR3 comprises 11 residues.

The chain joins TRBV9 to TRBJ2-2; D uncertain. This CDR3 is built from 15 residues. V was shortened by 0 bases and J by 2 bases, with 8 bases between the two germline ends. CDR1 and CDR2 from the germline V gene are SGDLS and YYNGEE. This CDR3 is CASSVVVQNTGELFF. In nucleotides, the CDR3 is TGTGCCAGCAGCGTAGTGGTGCAAAACACCGGGGAGCTGTTTTTT. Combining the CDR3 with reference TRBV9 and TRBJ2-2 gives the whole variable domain DSGVTQTPKHLITATGQRVTLRCSPRSGDLSVYWYQQSLDQGLQFLIQYYNGEERAKGNILERFSAQQFPDLHSELNLSSLELGDSALYFCASSVVVQNTGELFFGEGSRLTVL.

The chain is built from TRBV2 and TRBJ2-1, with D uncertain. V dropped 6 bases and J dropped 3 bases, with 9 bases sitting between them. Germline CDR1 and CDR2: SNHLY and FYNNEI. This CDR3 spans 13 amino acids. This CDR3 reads CASSLGHYNEQFF. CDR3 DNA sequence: TGTGCCAGCAGCCTTGGGCACTACAATGAGCAGTTCTTC.

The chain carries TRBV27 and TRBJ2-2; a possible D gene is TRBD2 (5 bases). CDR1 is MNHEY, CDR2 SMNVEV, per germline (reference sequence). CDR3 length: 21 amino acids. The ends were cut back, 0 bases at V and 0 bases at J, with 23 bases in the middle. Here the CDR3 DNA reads TGTGCCAGCAGTTTATCCTACTCCCCCTTCGCCTTGCGGGCGAACACCGGGGAGCTGTTTTTT. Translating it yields CASSLSYSPFALRANTGELFF.

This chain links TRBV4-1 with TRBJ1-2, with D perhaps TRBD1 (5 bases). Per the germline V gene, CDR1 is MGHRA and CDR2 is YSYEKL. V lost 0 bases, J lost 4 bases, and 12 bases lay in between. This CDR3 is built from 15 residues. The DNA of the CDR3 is TGCGCCAGCAGCCAAGAAAGCAGGGCGGTCTATGGCTACACCTTC. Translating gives CASSQESRAVYGYTF.

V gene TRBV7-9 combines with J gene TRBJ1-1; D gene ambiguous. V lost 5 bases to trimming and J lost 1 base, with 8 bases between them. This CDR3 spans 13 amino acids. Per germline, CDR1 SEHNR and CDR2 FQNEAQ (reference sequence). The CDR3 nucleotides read TGTGCCAGCAGCCTCCTCCCGAACACTGAAGCTTTCTTT. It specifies CASSLLPNTEAFF.

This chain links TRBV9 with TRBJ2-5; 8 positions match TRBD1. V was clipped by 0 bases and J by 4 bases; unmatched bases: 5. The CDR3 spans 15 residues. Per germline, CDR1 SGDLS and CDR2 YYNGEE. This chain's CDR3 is CASSVETGAGETQYF. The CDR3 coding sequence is TGTGCCAGCAGCGTAGAGACAGGGGCAGGAGAGACCCAGTACTTC.

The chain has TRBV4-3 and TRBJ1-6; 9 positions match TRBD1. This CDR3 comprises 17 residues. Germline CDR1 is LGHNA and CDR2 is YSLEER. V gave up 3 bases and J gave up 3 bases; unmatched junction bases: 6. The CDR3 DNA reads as TGCGCCAGCAGCCAGACGGACAGGGGATTCTATAATTCACCCCTCCACTTT. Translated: CASSQTDRGFYNSPLHF.

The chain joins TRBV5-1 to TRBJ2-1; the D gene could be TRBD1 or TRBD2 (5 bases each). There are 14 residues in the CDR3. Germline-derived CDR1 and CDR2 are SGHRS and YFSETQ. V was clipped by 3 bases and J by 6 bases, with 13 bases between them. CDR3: CASSSGTKPNEQFF. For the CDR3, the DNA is TGCGCCAGCAGCTCCGGGACCAAACCCAATGAGCAGTTCTTC.

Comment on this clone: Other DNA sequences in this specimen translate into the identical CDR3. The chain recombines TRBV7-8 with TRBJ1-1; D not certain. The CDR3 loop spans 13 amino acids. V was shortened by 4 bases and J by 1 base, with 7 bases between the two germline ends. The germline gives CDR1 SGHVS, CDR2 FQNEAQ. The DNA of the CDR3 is TGTGCCAGCAGCTCAGACGGGAACACTGAAGCTTTCTTT. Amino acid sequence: CASSSDGNTEAFF.

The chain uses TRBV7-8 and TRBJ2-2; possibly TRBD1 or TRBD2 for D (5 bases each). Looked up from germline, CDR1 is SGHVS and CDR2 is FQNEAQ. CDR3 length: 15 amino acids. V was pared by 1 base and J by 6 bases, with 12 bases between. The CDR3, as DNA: TGTGCCAGCAGCTTAGTCCGGGGCCCTCCCGGGGAGCTGTTTTTT. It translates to CASSLVRGPPGELFF.

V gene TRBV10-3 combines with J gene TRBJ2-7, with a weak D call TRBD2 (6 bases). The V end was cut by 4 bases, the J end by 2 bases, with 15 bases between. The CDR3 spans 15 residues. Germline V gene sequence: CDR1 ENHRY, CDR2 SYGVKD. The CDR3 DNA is TGTGCCATCAGTGGCGGGCAGCGGGCGCCCTACGAGCAGTACTTC. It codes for CAISGGQRAPYEQYF.

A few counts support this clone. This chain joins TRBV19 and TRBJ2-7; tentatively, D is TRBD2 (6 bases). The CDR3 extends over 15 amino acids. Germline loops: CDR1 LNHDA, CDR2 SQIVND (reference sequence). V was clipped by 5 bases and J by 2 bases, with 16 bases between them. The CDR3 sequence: CASSFEASATYEQYF. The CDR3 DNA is TGTGCCAGTAGTTTCGAGGCTAGCGCAACCTACGAGCAGTACTTC.

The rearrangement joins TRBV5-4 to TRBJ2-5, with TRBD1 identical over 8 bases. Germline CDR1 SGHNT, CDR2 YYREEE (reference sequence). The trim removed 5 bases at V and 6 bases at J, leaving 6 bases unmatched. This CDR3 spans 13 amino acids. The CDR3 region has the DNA TGTGCCAGCAGTAATCGACAGGGGCAGACCCAGTACTTC. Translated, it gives CASSNRQGQTQYF.

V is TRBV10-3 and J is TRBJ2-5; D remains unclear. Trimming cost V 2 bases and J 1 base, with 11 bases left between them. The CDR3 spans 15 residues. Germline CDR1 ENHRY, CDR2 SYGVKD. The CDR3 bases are TGTGCCATCAGTGAGCTGACGGGTCTCCAAGAGACCCAGTACTTC. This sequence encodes CAISELTGLQETQYF.

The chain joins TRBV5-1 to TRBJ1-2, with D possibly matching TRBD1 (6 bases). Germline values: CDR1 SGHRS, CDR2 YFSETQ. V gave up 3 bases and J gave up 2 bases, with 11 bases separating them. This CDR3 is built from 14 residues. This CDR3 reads CASSSAGANYGYTF. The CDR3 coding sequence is TGCGCCAGCAGCTCCGCAGGGGCAAACTATGGCTACACCTTC.